The clone carrying this T cell receptor beta chain was detected many times. Its antigen is currently unknown. Attachment of unique molecular identifiers was made to individual cDNA molecules. One entry per CDR3 protein, called by TCRdb with MiXCR from the 5' RACE reads. The table includes tens of thousands of distinct CDR3 sequences, about 9% detected once. The data belong to a study of early T cells in non-severe SARS-CoV-2 infection. In the study overall: The sequenced material was bulk RNA from unsorted whole blood, and its chains were unpaired. Findings and caveats of the study: Matches to VDJdb favored anti-spike CD8 responses and missed private and CD4 specificities.

The V gene's germline CDR1 is SGHTS and CDR2 YDEGEE. This CDR3 has 14 amino acids. Between the trimmed V and J ends, which lost 4 bases and 7 bases, there was a span of 15 bases. The sequence was obtained from an adult who was a healthcare worker with PCR-confirmed SARS-CoV-2 infection or an uninfected control (not recorded which). The sequenced material came from whole blood. This rearrangement joins TRBV5-8 to TRBJ2-1; D is undetermined. The CDR3 region has the DNA TGTGCCAGCAGCCCGGCGTTGTCTAGGAATGAGCAGTTCTTC. This gives the protein CASSPALSRNEQFF.